In its sample, the clone carrying this T cell receptor beta chain was seen a few times. Germline V lookup: CDR1 SGHNT, CDR2 YYREEE (reference sequence). Germline trimming cut 1 base from V and 3 bases from J; bases unmatched to any gene: 6. CDR3 length: 17 residues. The sample originates from a study of blood T cell repertoires in COVID-19. Sequencing used immunoSEQ multiplex PCR; TCRdb keeps in-frame clones, though not all of them. The table has around 65,000 clones, around four fifths seen once. The sequence derives from a man between 65 and 85 years old with acute or convalescent COVID-19. The sequenced material came from peripheral blood. The gene calls are TRBV5-4 and TRBJ2-3; the match to TRBD2 covers 12 bases. For the CDR3, the DNA is TGTGCCAGCAGCTTGAAGGCTAGCGGGGGGGCAACAGATACGCAGTATTTT. Translation: CASSLKASGGATDTQYF. The variable domain in full, completed from reference TRBV5-4 and TRBJ2-3, reads ETGVTQSPTHLIKTRGQQVTLRCSSQSGHNTVSWYQQALGQGPQFIFQYYREEENGRGNFPPRFSGLQFPNYSSELNVNALELDDSALYLCASSLKASGGATDTQYFGPGTRLTVL.